This TCR beta chain was sequenced in a study of T cell changes during pregnancy in multiple sclerosis. V gave up 7 bases and J gave up 7 bases, with 8 bases separating them. Germline loops: CDR1 LNHDA, CDR2 SQIVND (reference sequence). The CDR3 is 11 amino acids. Method: immunoSEQ multiplex PCR; TCRdb's copy keeps in-frame clones and lacks some. Among around 57,000 clones, 91% were seen once, and the ten largest hold 2% to 2.5%. The chain uses TRBV19 and TRBJ2-1, with unresolved D. This clonotype originated in a female donor in good health, enrolled as a control in a pregnancy study. Sequencing was performed on peripheral blood, taken in the third trimester of pregnancy. CDR3 nucleotide sequence: TGTGCCAGTAAGTTCGGGAATGAGCAGTTCTTC. Its protein is CASKFGNEQFF. Variable domain in full (rest from reference TRBV19 and TRBJ2-1): DGGITQSPKYLFRKEGQNVTLSCEQNLNHDAMYWYRQDPGQGLRLIYYSQIVNDFQKGDIAEGYSVSREKKESFPLTVTSAQKNPTAFYLCASKFGNEQFFGPGTRLTVL.